The source of this T cell receptor (beta chain) is a study of CD8 T cells in ankylosing spondylitis. One entry per CDR3 protein results from TCRdb running MiXCR on the 5' RACE reads. The sample lists around 120,000 distinct CDR3 sequences; roughly 15% were seen once. This clonotype was counted many times. Its antigen is currently unknown. General study results and limits: The study looked at matched synovial fluid samples from ankylosing spondylitis patients. Disease-linked clones were reported to be significantly enriched there. As for the disease-linked clones, they showed a CD8+ phenotype and occurred at relatively low frequencies in peripheral blood. A TCR beta motif of several highly homologous variants appeared characteristic of ankylosing spondylitis blood.

Sequences were obtained from blood, either unsorted or a sorted T cell fraction (not recorded which). The TCR was taken from a female donor with ankylosing spondylitis or in good health (not recorded which).

CDR3 residues: CASSPGASSIKQYF. DNA of the CDR3: TGTGCCAGCAGCCCTGGGGCCAGTTCCATCAAGCAGTACTTC. The chain uses TRBV7-9 and TRBJ2-7; D perhaps matches TRBD1 (5 bases). V was trimmed by 5 bases and J by 8 bases, leaving 19 bases between them. The CDR3 extends over 14 amino acids. From germline, CDR1 is SEHNR and CDR2 FQNEAQ (reference sequence). The whole variable domain, filled in from reference TRBV7-9 and TRBJ2-7, reads DTGVSQNPRHKITKRGQNVTFRCDPISEHNRLYWYRQTLGQGPEFLTYFQNEAQLEKSRLLSDRFSAERPKGSFSTLEIQRTEQGDSAMYLCASSPGASSIKQYFGPGTRLTVT.